Detailed here is one T cell receptor (beta chain). Its target is not known. The table came from immunoSEQ multiplex PCR; TCRdb's copy has only in-frame clones and leaves some out. This sample has about 800,000 clones, with about 96% found just once. This sample is part of a study of shared clonotypes between healthy human individuals. Study information: Aged 18 to 49, the donors were two women and a few men. CD8 memory received one plate per donor, CD8 naive two, CD4 memory three and CD4 naive three. General study results and limits: Clonotypes that were shared across a few donors made up approximately 5.1% of naive CD4 clonotypes.

CD8 cells classed as naive were CD45RO-negative and positively selected for CCR7, excluding terminally differentiated effector memory CD45RA+ cells. The source of this sequence is a man under 40 in good health. Source material: naive CD8+ T cells sorted from blood.

CDR3: CASSFPVYGYTF. The CDR3 region has the DNA TGTGCCAGCAGCTTCCCAGTCTATGGCTACACCTTC. V is TRBV5-8 and J is TRBJ1-2; no clear D gene. Trimming shortened V by 2 bases and J by 4 bases, and 6 bases separated the two germline ends. CDR1 is SGHTS and CDR2 is YDEGEE in the germline V gene. The CDR3 loop spans 12 amino acids.